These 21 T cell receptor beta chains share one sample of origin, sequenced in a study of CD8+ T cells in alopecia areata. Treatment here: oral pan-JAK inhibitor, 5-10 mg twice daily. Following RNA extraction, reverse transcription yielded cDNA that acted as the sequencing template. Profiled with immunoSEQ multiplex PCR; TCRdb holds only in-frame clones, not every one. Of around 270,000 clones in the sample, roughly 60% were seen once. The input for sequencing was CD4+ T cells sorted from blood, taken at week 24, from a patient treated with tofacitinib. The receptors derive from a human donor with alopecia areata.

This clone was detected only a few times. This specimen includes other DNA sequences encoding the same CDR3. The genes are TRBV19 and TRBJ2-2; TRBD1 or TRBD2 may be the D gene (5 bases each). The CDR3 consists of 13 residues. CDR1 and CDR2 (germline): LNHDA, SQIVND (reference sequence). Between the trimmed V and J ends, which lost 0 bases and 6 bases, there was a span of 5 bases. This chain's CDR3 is CASSIEGAGELFF. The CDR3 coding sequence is TGTGCCAGTAGTATAGAGGGGGCCGGGGAGCTGTTTTTT.

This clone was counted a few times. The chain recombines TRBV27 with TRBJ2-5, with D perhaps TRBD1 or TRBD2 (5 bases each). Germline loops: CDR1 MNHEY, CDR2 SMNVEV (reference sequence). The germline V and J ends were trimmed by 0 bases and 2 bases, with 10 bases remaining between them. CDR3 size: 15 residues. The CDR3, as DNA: TGTGCCAGCAGTTTATCGTGGGGGATGCAAGAGACCCAGTACTTC. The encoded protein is CASSLSWGMQETQYF.

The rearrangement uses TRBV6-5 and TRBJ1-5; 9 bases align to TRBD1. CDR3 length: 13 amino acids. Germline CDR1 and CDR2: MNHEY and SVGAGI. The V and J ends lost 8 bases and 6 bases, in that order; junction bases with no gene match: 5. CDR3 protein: CASQRTGAQPQHF. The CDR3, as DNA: TGTGCCAGCCAGAGGACAGGGGCTCAGCCCCAGCATTTT.

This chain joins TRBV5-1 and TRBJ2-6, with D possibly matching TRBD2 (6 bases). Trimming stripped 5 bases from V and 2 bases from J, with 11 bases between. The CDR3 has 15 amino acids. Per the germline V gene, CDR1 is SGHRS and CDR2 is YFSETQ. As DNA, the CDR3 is TGCGCCAGCAGGGGAGGCGGAACTGGGGCCAACGTCCTGACTTTC. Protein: CASRGGGTGANVLTF.

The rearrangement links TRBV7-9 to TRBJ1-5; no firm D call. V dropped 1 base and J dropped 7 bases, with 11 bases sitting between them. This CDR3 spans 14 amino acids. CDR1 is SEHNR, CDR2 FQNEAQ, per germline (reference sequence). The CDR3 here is CASSLVGPGQPQHF. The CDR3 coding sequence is TGTGCCAGCAGCTTAGTAGGTCCGGGACAGCCCCAGCATTTT.

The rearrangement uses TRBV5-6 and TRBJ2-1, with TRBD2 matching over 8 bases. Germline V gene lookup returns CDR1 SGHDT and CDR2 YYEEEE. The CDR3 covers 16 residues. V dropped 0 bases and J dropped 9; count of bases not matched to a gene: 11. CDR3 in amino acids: CASSLAAGGVGVEQFF. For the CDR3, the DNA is TGTGCCAGCAGCTTGGCCGCGGGGGGCGTTGGAGTTGAGCAGTTCTTC.

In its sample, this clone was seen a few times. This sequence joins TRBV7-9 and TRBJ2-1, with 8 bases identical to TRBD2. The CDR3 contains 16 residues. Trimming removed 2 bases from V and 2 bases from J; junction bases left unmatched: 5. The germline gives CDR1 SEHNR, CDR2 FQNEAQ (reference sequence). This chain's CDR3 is CASSLTPGGTYNEQFF. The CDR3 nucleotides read TGTGCCAGCAGCTTAACCCCGGGGGGGACCTACAATGAGCAGTTCTTC.

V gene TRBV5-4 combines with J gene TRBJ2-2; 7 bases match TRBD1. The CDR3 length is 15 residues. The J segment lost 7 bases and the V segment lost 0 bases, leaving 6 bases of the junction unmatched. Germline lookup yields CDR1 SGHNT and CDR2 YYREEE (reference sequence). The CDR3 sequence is CASSLGDRQGGELFF. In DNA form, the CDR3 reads TGTGCCAGCAGCTTGGGGGACAGACAAGGCGGGGAGCTGTTTTTT.

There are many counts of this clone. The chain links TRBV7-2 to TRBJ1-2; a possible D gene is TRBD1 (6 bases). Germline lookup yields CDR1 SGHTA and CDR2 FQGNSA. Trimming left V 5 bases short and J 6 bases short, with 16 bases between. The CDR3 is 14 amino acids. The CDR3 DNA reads TGTGCCAGCAGCGCCCTAGGGGGTGCCAATGGCTACACCTTC. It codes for CASSALGGANGYTF.

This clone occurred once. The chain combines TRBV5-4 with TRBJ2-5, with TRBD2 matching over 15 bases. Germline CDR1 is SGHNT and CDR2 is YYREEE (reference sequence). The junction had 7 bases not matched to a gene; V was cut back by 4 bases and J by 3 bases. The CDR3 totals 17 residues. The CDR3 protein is CASSRGLAGGGEETQYF. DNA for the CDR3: TGTGCCAGCAGCAGGGGACTAGCGGGGGGCGGAGAAGAGACCCAGTACTTC.

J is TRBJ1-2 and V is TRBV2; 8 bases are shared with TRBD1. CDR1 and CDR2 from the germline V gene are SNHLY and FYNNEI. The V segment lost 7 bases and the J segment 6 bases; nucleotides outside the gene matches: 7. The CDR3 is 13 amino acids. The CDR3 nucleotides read TGTGCCAGCATTACGGACAGGGAGGATGGCTACACCTTC. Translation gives CASITDREDGYTF. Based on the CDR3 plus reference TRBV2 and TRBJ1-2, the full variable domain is EPEVTQTPSHQVTQMGQEVILRCVPISNHLYFYWYRQILGQKVEFLVSFYNNEISEKSEIFDDQFSVERPDGSNFTLKIRSTKLEDSAMYFCASITDREDGYTFGSGTRLTVV.

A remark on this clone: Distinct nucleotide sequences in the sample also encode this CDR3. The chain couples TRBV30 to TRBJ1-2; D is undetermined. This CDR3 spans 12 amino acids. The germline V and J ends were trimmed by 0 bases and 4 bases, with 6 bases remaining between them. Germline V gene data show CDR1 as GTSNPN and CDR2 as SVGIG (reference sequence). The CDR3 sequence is CAWSVSVYGYTF. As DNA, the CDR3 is TGTGCCTGGAGTGTTTCAGTCTATGGCTACACCTTC.

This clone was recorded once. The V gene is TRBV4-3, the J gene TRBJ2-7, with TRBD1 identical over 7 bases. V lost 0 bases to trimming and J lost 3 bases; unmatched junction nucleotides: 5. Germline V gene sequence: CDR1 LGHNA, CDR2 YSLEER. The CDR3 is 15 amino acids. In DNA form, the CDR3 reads TGCGCCAGCAGCCAAGAGAGGGACAGTTTCTACGAGCAGTACTTC. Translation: CASSQERDSFYEQYF.

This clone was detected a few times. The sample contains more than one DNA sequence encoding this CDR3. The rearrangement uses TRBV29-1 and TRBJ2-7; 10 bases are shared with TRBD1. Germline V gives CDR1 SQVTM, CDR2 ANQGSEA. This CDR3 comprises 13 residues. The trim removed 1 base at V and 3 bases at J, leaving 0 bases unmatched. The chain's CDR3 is CSVEGTGGYEQYF. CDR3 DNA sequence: TGCAGCGTTGAAGGGACAGGGGGCTACGAGCAGTACTTC.

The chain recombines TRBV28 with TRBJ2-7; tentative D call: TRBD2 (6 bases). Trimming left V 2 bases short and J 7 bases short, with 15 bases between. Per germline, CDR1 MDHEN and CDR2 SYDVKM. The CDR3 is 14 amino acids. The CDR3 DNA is TGTGCCAGCAGTTTAGGAGGGTACAAGGGGGAGCAGTACTTC. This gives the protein CASSLGGYKGEQYF.

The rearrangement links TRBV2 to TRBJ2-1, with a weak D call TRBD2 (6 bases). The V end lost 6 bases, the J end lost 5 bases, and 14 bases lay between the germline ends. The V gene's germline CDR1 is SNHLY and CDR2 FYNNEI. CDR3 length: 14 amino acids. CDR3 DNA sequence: TGTGCCAGCAGGACGCGGACTAACAACAATGAGCAGTTCTTC. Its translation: CASRTRTNNNEQFF. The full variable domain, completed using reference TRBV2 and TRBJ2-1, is EPEVTQTPSHQVTQMGQEVILRCVPISNHLYFYWYRQILGQKVEFLVSFYNNEISEKSEIFDDQFSVERPDGSNFTLKIRSTKLEDSAMYFCASRTRTNNNEQFFGPGTRLTVL.

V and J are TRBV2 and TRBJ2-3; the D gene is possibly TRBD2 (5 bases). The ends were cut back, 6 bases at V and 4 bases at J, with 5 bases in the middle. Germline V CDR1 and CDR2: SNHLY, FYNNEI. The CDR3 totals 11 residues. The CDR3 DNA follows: TGTGCCAGCAGGGGAGCAGATACGCAGTATTTT. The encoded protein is CASRGADTQYF.

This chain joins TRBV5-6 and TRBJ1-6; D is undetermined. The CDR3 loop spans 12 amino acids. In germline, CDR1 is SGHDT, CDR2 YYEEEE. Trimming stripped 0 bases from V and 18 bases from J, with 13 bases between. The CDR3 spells CASSLGAGLSHF. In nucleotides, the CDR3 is TGTGCCAGCAGCTTGGGAGCCGGGTTATCCCACTTT.

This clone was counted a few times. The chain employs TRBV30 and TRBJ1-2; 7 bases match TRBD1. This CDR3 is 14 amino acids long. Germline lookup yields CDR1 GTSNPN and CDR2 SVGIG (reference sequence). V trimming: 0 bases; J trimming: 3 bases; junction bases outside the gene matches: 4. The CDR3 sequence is CAWSVGTAYYGYTF. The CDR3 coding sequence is TGTGCCTGGAGTGTCGGGACAGCTTACTATGGCTACACCTTC.

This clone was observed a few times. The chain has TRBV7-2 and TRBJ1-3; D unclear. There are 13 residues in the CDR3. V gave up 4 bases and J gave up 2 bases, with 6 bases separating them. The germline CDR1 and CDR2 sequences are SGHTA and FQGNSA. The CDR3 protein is CASSSPPGNTIYF. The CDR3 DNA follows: TGTGCCAGCAGCTCCCCACCTGGAAACACCATATATTTT.

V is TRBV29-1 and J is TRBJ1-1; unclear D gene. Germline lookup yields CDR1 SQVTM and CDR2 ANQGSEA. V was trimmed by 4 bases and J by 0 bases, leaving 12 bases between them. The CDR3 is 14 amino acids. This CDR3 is CSVAGRQMNTEAFF. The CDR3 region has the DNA TGCAGCGTTGCGGGGAGGCAAATGAACACTGAAGCTTTCTTT.